The table lists the clone carrying this T cell receptor (beta chain) with many counts. Antigen specificity is unknown. The data originate from a study of HIV-infected patients and healthy controls. Overall study findings and caveats: Eight alpha and eight beta V genes differed significantly in mean usage between HIV-infected patients and controls. In HIV-infected patients, the apparent post-therapy Gini index recovery did not replicate in size-matched data.

Antiretroviral therapy had run roughly three months, about 14 weeks, before follow-up blood collection. Whole blood was used without fractionation, so all unsorted peripheral T cells were included. Germline V gene lookup returns CDR1 SGHTA and CDR2 FQGNSA. The CDR3 sequence is 17 residues long. Unmatched junction bases numbered 12, after V lost 1 base and J lost 7 bases. Alpha and beta constant-region primers primed reverse transcription of about 0.5 ug RNA. Separate chain-specific third strand synthesis with multiplexing indices produced the alpha and beta libraries. Each cDNA molecule was barcoded, and a single primer pair amplified each chain. Second strand DNA was synthesized using a primer at the SP2 site. MiXCR, applied by TCRdb to the 5' RACE reads, yields one record per CDR3 protein. The top ten hold around a fifth of the sample, which has approximately 8,600 distinct CDR3 sequences, about 9% seen once.

The rearrangement uses TRBV7-2 and TRBJ2-3; 9 bases are a match to TRBD2. The source is an adult with HIV infection. The sample here was blood, taken during antiretroviral therapy. In nucleotides, the CDR3 is TGTGCCAGCAGCTTAGGCCCCGGGCGGGAGGGCCGTAATACGCAGTATTTT. Its translation is CASSLGPGREGRNTQYF.